The 11 T cell receptor beta chains listed next were all sequenced from one sample in a study of T cells in Graves' hyperthyroidism and ophthalmopathy. Amplification of TCR beta CDR3 regions used RNA as the template. The HTBI set primed first-round TCR CDR3 RT-PCR. TCRdb analysed the multiplex PCR reads with MiXCR anew, one entry per CDR3 protein. The sample gives approximately 560,000 distinct CDR3 sequences, 15% to 18% of which show up once; about 7% is in the top ten. Sample: blood. The receptors were gathered from a woman in her 30s with Graves' hyperthyroidism.

This clonotype was seen at least ten times. V is TRBV11-2 and J is TRBJ2-1; 10 bases are shared with TRBD2. Trimming cost V 1 base and J 6 bases; bases outside gene matches: 9. The CDR3 runs 17 residues. Germline values: CDR1 SGHAT, CDR2 FQNNGV. CDR3 sequence (DNA): TGTGCCAGCAGCTTAGTAGGATCTAGCGGGAGTATCAATGAGCAGTTCTTC. Its translation: CASSLVGSSGSINEQFF.

This clonotype was counted many times. The chain has TRBV6-2 or TRBV6-3 and TRBJ1-4; D may be TRBD1 (5 bases). Trimming left V 2 bases short and J 7 bases short, with 14 bases between. The CDR3 sequence is 15 residues long. Germline V gene sequence: CDR1 MNHEY, CDR2 SVGEGT. DNA of the CDR3: TGTGCCAGCAGTTACATTGGGACGAGTCGTGAAAAACTGTTTTTT. Translation gives CASSYIGTSREKLFF.

Ten or more counts support this clonotype. The chain joins TRBV12-3 or TRBV12-4 to TRBJ2-7; D call uncertain. The CDR3 totals 12 residues. The ends were cut back, 4 bases at V and 9 bases at J, with 13 bases in the middle. DNA for the CDR3: TGTGCCAGCAGTTCGCCCTTAGGGCGGCAGTACTTC. Translated: CASSSPLGRQYF.

This clonotype appeared a few times. The rearrangement uses TRBV9 and TRBJ2-3, with a tentative D call TRBD2 (6 bases). V dropped 0 bases and J dropped 2 bases, with 13 bases sitting between them. Germline V gene sequence: CDR1 SGDLS, CDR2 YYNGEE. The CDR3 extends over 16 amino acids. The DNA of the CDR3 is TGTGCCAGCAGCGTAGGGGAGGCGGGCACCACAGATACGCAGTATTTT. Encoded protein: CASSVGEAGTTDTQYF.

To note about this clonotype: At one end the junction does not follow the germline gene, possibly because of a read error. The CDR3 sequence is CAISAITPLYNEQFF. CDR3 nucleotide sequence: TGTGCCATCAGTGCGATCACCCCCCTCTACAATGAGCAGTTCTTC. V and J are TRBV12-3 or TRBV12-4 and TRBJ2-1; D is uncertain. The CDR3 length is 15 residues.

This clonotype was counted many times. The chain is built from TRBV28 and TRBJ1-5, with 9 positions matching TRBD1. The CDR3 runs to 16 residues. Germline V gene lookup returns CDR1 MDHEN and CDR2 SYDVKM. V lost 2 bases, J lost 1 base, and 3 bases stayed unmatched. Here the CDR3 DNA reads TGTGCCAGCAGTTTAACAGGGGGCGGAAGCAATCAGCCCCAGCATTTT. It is translated as CASSLTGGGSNQPQHF.

The chain combines TRBV19 with TRBJ2-1; D is perhaps TRBD1 (6 bases). Trimming shortened V by 2 bases and J by 7 bases, and 12 bases separated the two germline ends. The CDR3 is 14 amino acids. Germline CDR1 reads LNHDA; CDR2 reads SQIVND (reference sequence). The CDR3 loop reads CASSIRGYSNEQFF. The CDR3 region has the DNA TGTGCCAGTAGTATAAGGGGGTACAGTAATGAGCAGTTCTTC.

The chain is built from TRBV25-1 and TRBJ1-6; no definite D call. The CDR3 runs 15 residues. Trimming left V 0 bases short and J 8 bases short, with 11 bases between. From germline, CDR1 is MGHDK and CDR2 SYGVNS. The CDR3 reads CASSEYTSRDSPLHF. DNA for the CDR3: TGTGCCAGCAGTGAATATACGTCGCGGGATTCACCCCTCCACTTT. Looking up the rest from reference TRBV25-1 and TRBJ1-6 gives the full variable domain: EADIYQTPRYLVIGTGKKITLECSQTMGHDKMYWYQQDPGMELHLIHYSYGVNSTEKGDLSSESTVSRIRTEHFPLTLESARPSHTSQYLCASSEYTSRDSPLHFGNGTRLTVT.

In its sample, this clonotype was seen many times. The CDR3: CASSPGQGGLGGYTF. The CDR3 DNA reads TGTGCCAGCAGTCCCGGACAGGGCGGACTAGGGGGCTACACCTTC. The rearrangement links TRBV27 to TRBJ1-2; 8 nucleotides match TRBD1. This CDR3 has 15 amino acids. V was pared by 5 bases and J by 8 bases, with 13 bases of the junction left unmatched. Germline CDR1 MNHEY, CDR2 SMNVEV (reference sequence).

The table lists this clonotype with many counts. The rearrangement joins TRBV7-3 to TRBJ2-1, with 10 bases aligning to TRBD1. The germline V gene encodes CDR1 SGHTA and CDR2 FQGTGA. V dropped 2 bases and J dropped 7; count of bases not matched to a gene: 5. The CDR3 spans 15 residues. The CDR3 DNA is TGTGCCAGCAGCTTATTTGTGGGACAGGGGAATGAGCAGTTCTTC. This sequence encodes CASSLFVGQGNEQFF.

A remark on this clonotype: A read error may explain this, as a much larger clone is one base away. This chain joins TRBV7-2 and TRBJ1-3; tentatively, D is TRBD1 (5 bases). Germline-derived CDR1 and CDR2 are SGHTA and FQGNSA. The CDR3 covers 19 residues. The CDR3 nucleotides read TGTGCCAGCAGCTTAAGGCCGCTCCTGACAGCTTCCTCTGGAAACGCCATATATTTT. This translates into CASSLRPLLTASSGNAIYF.